These T cell receptor beta chains were read from a single sample in a study of identical twins. Each CDR3 protein is one row after TCRdb ran MiXCR on the 5' RACE reads. Counted here are some 1,600,000 distinct CDR3 sequences, about 32% occurring once; the ten biggest clones make up about 0.3%. The sample consisted of cord blood. These receptors originate from a newborn girl in good health. CDR3s include the opening cysteine and the closing phenylalanine or tryptophan. Fields, in order: clone size, V gene, D gene, J gene, CDR3 DNA, CDR3 protein. The D gene is left open where the match is weak. The listing skips clone size in some rows; elsewhere it reads once, few, many or a size class.

size: -
V: TRBV24-1
D: TRBD2
J: TRBJ2-2
DNA: TGTGCCACCGGACTAGCGGGAGGGACCGGGGAGCTGTTTTTT
CDR3: CATGLAGGTGELFF

size: -
V: TRBV4-1
D: TRBD2
J: TRBJ2-1
DNA: TGCGCCAGCAGCCACGGATGGACTAGCGGGAACGGTGAGCAGTTCTTC
CDR3: CASSHGWTSGNGEQFF

size: many
V: TRBV4-2
D: -
J: TRBJ2-1
DNA: TGTGCCAGCAGCCAAGAGGCGTACAATGAGCAGTTCTTC
CDR3: CASSQEAYNEQFF

size: few
V: TRBV18
D: -
J: TRBJ1-1
DNA: TGTGCCAGCTCACCACCGGAATTCACTGAAGCTTTCTTT
CDR3: CASSPPEFTEAFF

size: -
V: TRBV18
D: TRBD2
J: TRBJ2-1
DNA: TGTGCCAGCTCGGAACAGCGGGGCCTCTCCTACAATGAGCAGTTCTTC
CDR3: CASSEQRGLSYNEQFF

size: -
V: TRBV2
D: TRBD2
J: TRBJ2-7
DNA: TGTGCCAGCAGACGCAGGGGGACTAGCGGCAATGAGCAGTACTTC
CDR3: CASRRRGTSGNEQYF

size: few
V: TRBV12-3/TRBV12-4
D: -
J: TRBJ1-2
DNA: TGTGCCAGCAGTCCGACGGGACAAAACTATGGCTACACCTTC
CDR3: CASSPTGQNYGYTF

size: -
V: TRBV7-9
D: -
J: TRBJ2-7
DNA: TGTGCCAGCAGCGGATCAGGGGGAGGCCCCTACGAGCAGTACTTC
CDR3: CASSGSGGGPYEQYF

size: many
V: TRBV4-1
D: -
J: TRBJ2-6
DNA: TGCGCCAGCAGCTTGTCGCTGAGCTCTGGGGCCAACGTCCTGACTTTC
CDR3: CASSLSLSSGANVLTF

size: -
V: TRBV5-6
D: -
J: TRBJ2-7
DNA: TGTGCCAGCAGCGCCGCCGGGATCATCTACGAGCAGTACTTC
CDR3: CASSAAGIIYEQYF

size: -
V: TRBV24-1
D: TRBD1
J: TRBJ1-5
DNA: TGTGCCACCAGTGATTCGACAGGGAATCAGCCCCAGCATTTT
CDR3: CATSDSTGNQPQHF

size: few
V: TRBV2
D: -
J: TRBJ2-5
DNA: TGTGCCAGCAGTGAACTTCTACGGTATGGAGAGACCCAGTACTTC
CDR3: CASSELLRYGETQYF

size: -
V: TRBV20-1
D: -
J: TRBJ2-2
DNA: TGCAGAGCTACCGTCCAACACCCCGGGGAGCTGTTTTTT
CDR3: CRATVQHPGELFF

size: few
V: TRBV10-3
D: TRBD1
J: TRBJ2-7
DNA: TGTGCCATCAGGGACAGGGCCTCTGAGCAGTACTTC
CDR3: CAIRDRASEQYF

size: few
V: TRBV4-2
D: TRBD1
J: TRBJ2-1
DNA: TGTGCCAGCAGCCCCGGGACAGTGAGGGCGTACAATGAGCAGTTCTTC
CDR3: CASSPGTVRAYNEQFF

size: few
V: TRBV7-8
D: TRBD2
J: TRBJ2-1
DNA: TGTGCCAGCAGCCCTCGACTAGCGGGAGGGCAGAGCTCCTACAATGAGCAGTTCTTC
CDR3: CASSPRLAGGQSSYNEQFF

size: -
V: TRBV6-1
D: TRBD2
J: TRBJ2-7
DNA: TGTGCCAGCAGTCTGACTAGCGGGAGTTGGGAGCAGTACTTC
CDR3: CASSLTSGSWEQYF

size: once
V: TRBV21-1
D: -
J: TRBJ2-3
DNA: -
CDR3: CASNKVGQGSTDTQYF

size: -
V: TRBV10-3
D: TRBD2
J: TRBJ2-1
DNA: TGTGCCATCAGGAGCGGGGAGGACAATGAGCAGTTCTTC
CDR3: CAIRSGEDNEQFF

size: -
V: TRBV7-8
D: -
J: TRBJ2-5
DNA: TGTGCCAGCAGCGATGTCGGGACCACCCTTGGGGAGACCCAGTACTTC
CDR3: CASSDVGTTLGETQYF

size: -
V: TRBV20-1
D: TRBD1
J: TRBJ1-3
DNA: TGCAGTGCGACACCGGGACAGGGAGGACACACCATATATTTT
CDR3: CSATPGQGGHTIYF

size: -
V: TRBV7-9
D: -
J: TRBJ1-2
DNA: TGTGCCAGCAGCTTATTTGTTCGGACAGTCAACTATGGCTACACCTTC
CDR3: CASSLFVRTVNYGYTF

size: many
V: TRBV7-9
D: -
J: TRBJ2-1
DNA: TGTGCCAGCAGCTCCGTCCTAAGCAATGAGCAGTTCTTC
CDR3: CASSSVLSNEQFF

size: -
V: TRBV2
D: -
J: TRBJ1-2
DNA: TGTGCCAGCAATATGGTAAAGGGGACTAACTATGGCTACACCTTC
CDR3: CASNMVKGTNYGYTF

size: few
V: TRBV13
D: TRBD2
J: TRBJ2-7
DNA: TGTGCCAGCAGCTTAGCCCCAACTAGCGGGAGCTGGAATGAGCAGTACTTC
CDR3: CASSLAPTSGSWNEQYF

size: -
V: TRBV6-1
D: TRBD2
J: TRBJ2-1
DNA: TGTGCCAGCAGTGAAGCGTATCGGGGGGGCCGTCAGTTCTTC
CDR3: CASSEAYRGGRQFF

size: many
V: TRBV29-1
D: -
J: TRBJ2-5
DNA: TGCAGCGTTGCAAGGCAGCACCAAGAGACCCAGTACTTC
CDR3: CSVARQHQETQYF

size: -
V: TRBV7-2
D: -
J: TRBJ2-3
DNA: TGTGCCAGCAGCTTAGCACAGGGTAGCGGGGATACGCAGTATTTT
CDR3: CASSLAQGSGDTQYF

size: once
V: TRBV6-1
D: TRBD1
J: TRBJ2-3
DNA: TGTGCCAGCAGTGACGGACAGGGGGCTACAGATACGCAGTATTTT
CDR3: CASSDGQGATDTQYF

size: few
V: TRBV11-1
D: TRBD2
J: TRBJ2-1
DNA: TGTGCCAGCAGCTACTCTTCCGGACTAGCAAAAAATGAGCAGTTCTTC
CDR3: CASSYSSGLAKNEQFF

size: -
V: TRBV20-1
D: TRBD2
J: TRBJ2-3
DNA: TGCGGACTAGGCTACACAGATACGCAGTATTTT
CDR3: CGLGYTDTQYF

size: few
V: TRBV6-6
D: TRBD2
J: TRBJ2-3
DNA: TGTGCCAGCAGATCTCCTAGCGGGGTTAGCACAGATACGCAGTATTTT
CDR3: CASRSPSGVSTDTQYF

size: many
V: TRBV29-1
D: -
J: TRBJ2-7
DNA: TGCAGCGCAGACCGTTTAACAGGGATCGAGCAGTACTTC
CDR3: CSADRLTGIEQYF

size: -
V: TRBV5-1
D: TRBD2
J: TRBJ2-7
DNA: TGCGCCAGCAGCTTGGCCCCTAGCGGGGGATCCTACGAGCAGTACTTC
CDR3: CASSLAPSGGSYEQYF

size: -
V: TRBV12-3/TRBV12-4
D: -
J: TRBJ1-5
DNA: TGTGCCAGCAGTTTGGGGAGGACCCCCAATCAGCCCCAGCATTTT
CDR3: CASSLGRTPNQPQHF

size: -
V: TRBV5-1
D: -
J: TRBJ2-2
DNA: TGCGCCAGCAGCTTGACGCGCCACGGGGAGCTGTTTTTT
CDR3: CASSLTRHGELFF

size: -
V: TRBV19
D: TRBD2
J: TRBJ2-2
DNA: TGTGCCAGTAGTATAGGGACTAGCGGGACCGGGGAGCTGTTTTTT
CDR3: CASSIGTSGTGELFF

size: -
V: TRBV20-1
D: -
J: TRBJ2-3
DNA: TGCAGTGCCGCGCGAGAAGATACGCAGTATTTT
CDR3: CSAAREDTQYF

size: -
V: TRBV28
D: TRBD2
J: TRBJ2-3
DNA: TGTGCCAGCAGCCTCCTTCTAGCGGGGGGCAAAGATACGCAGTATTTT
CDR3: CASSLLLAGGKDTQYF

size: -
V: TRBV2
D: -
J: TRBJ2-3
DNA: TGTGCCAGCATGGCGGACTCAGATACGCAGTATTTT
CDR3: CASMADSDTQYF

size: -
V: TRBV16
D: -
J: TRBJ1-1
DNA: TGTGCCAGCAGCCAATTAAAGCTACGGGCAGGGCGATCAGAAGCTTTCTTT
CDR3: CASSQLKLRAGRSEAFF

size: -
V: TRBV3-1
D: -
J: TRBJ1-5
DNA: TGTGCCAGCAGCCAAGCGGGGCCAGTTAATCAGCCCCAGCATTTT
CDR3: CASSQAGPVNQPQHF